Given below is one T cell receptor beta chain in context. The V segment lost 4 bases and the J segment 1 base; nucleotides outside the gene matches: 6. The CDR3 covers 16 residues. The V gene's germline CDR1 is LGHNA and CDR2 YNFKEQ. The data derive from a study of blood T cell repertoires in COVID-19. Study-wide context: The cDNA or gDNA used as material had been derived from T cells, B-cell-depleted T cells, or PBMCs.

Method: immunoSEQ multiplex PCR; TCRdb's copy keeps in-frame clones and lacks some. Found here are hundreds of thousands of clones, about nine tenths of them singletons; the top ten hold about 6.3%. The sample consisted of peripheral blood. This sequence joins TRBV4-2 and TRBJ2-2, with 7 bases aligning to TRBD2. This TCR was sampled from a man aged 60-69 years who had recovered from COVID-19. The CDR3 spells CASSPYSGKNTGELFF. The DNA of the CDR3 is TGTGCCAGCAGCCCCTACAGCGGGAAGAACACCGGGGAGCTGTTTTTT.